This T cell receptor (beta chain) was captured by sequencing in a study of T cell responses to AZD1222 COVID-19 vaccine. Study-level points and caveats: Epitopes outside B.1.351 and B.1.1.7 mutated regions reportedly drew nearly half of spike TCRs. The donor cohort was predominantly white British with a female majority, and clonal diversity may have been underestimated. Spike was spanned by vaccine-associated CD4 TCRs, which were dominant at 160-218 and 743-854.

On this clone itself: What it binds is unknown.

Sequencing was performed with immunoSEQ multiplex PCR; in TCRdb, only in-frame clones are kept and a portion is missing. The repertoire holds roughly 160,000 clones, with 90% to 95% as singletons. The material was peripheral blood, obtained on day 0 of AZD1222 vaccination. This clonotype was sampled from an adult in good health.

This CDR3 is CASSSTGRYGYTF. CDR3 coding DNA: TGTGCCAGTAGCTCGACAGGACGGTATGGCTACACCTTC. The rearrangement links TRBV19 to TRBJ1-2; tentatively, D is TRBD1 (6 bases). Per germline, CDR1 LNHDA and CDR2 SQIVND (reference sequence). The CDR3 contains 13 residues. Deletions cut 6 bases from V and 5 bases from J, with 13 bases between.